This T cell receptor (beta chain) was captured by sequencing in a study of blood T cell repertoires in COVID-19. Study-wide background: Spain, Italy and the United States supplied samples that represented acute and convalescent COVID-19. T cells, B-cell-depleted T cells, or PBMCs supplied cDNA or gDNA.

Seattle patients were enrolled while actively infected and followed longitudinally. From germline, CDR1 is SGDLS and CDR2 YYNGEE. V dropped 0 bases and J dropped 5 bases, with 14 bases sitting between them. The CDR3 covers 15 residues. Source study methods: The authors estimated nucleated cell counts from reference gene primer amplification. The repertoire was sequenced with immunoSEQ multiplex PCR; TCRdb's copy has only in-frame clones and lacks some. D and trimming were read from the DNA, whereas the V and J calls and clone size are those reported in that table. The sample records under 250,000 clones, roughly 82% being singletons.

The TCR originated in an elderly woman with COVID-19, enrolled during active disease. The rearrangement joins TRBV9 to TRBJ1-2; possible D gene TRBD1, 5 bases. The sequenced sample consisted of peripheral blood. This CDR3 is CASSVDSGRGYGYTF. The CDR3 coding sequence is TGTGCCAGCAGCGTAGATTCCGGGCGGGGGTATGGCTACACCTTC.